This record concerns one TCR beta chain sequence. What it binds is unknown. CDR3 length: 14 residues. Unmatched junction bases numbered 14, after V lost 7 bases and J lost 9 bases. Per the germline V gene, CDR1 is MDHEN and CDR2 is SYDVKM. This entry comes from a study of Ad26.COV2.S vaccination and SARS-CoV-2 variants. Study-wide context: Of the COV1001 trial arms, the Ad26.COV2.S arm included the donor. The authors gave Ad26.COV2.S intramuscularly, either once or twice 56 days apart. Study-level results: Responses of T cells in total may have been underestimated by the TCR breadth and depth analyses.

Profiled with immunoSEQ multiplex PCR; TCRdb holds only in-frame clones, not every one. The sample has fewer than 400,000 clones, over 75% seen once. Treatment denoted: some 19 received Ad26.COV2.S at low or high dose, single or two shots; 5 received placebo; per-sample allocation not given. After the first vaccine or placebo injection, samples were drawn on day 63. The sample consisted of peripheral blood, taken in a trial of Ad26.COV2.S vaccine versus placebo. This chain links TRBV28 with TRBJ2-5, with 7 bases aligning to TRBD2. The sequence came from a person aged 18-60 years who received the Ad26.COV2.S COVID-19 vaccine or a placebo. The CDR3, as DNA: TGTGCCAGCACCACAGGAGCGGGGCAATGGCCCCAGTACTTC. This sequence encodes CASTTGAGQWPQYF.